Presented here are 27 T cell receptor beta chains from one specimen sequenced in a study of OX40 agonist ivuxolimab in advanced cancers. Measured with immunoSEQ multiplex PCR; TCRdb has only the in-frame clones, and not every one. The data contain some 27,000 clones, just under 80% of them singletons. Specimen: CD4+ or CD8+ T cells sorted from blood, collected in a trial of the OX40 agonist ivuxolimab. These receptors were obtained from an adult with an advanced solid tumor such as melanoma, head and neck, liver or kidney cancer.

The chain is built from TRBV6-6 and TRBJ1-2; D unclear. V lost 0 bases and J lost 7, with 12 bases in between. In germline, CDR1 is MNHNY, CDR2 SVGAGI (reference sequence). The CDR3 contains 14 residues. CDR3 amino acids: CASSYSSGYPGYTF. CDR3 nucleotide sequence: TGTGCCAGCAGTTACTCTAGCGGGTACCCTGGCTACACCTTC.

The chain is built from TRBV30 and TRBJ2-5; unclear D gene. The DNA end is a closer match to TRBJ2-7, so the J assignment may be wrong. The CDR3 contains 11 residues. Germline V gives CDR1 GTSNPN, CDR2 SVGIG (reference sequence). Here the CDR3 DNA reads TGTGCCTGGGAGGCCGAGCGCGAGCAGTACTTC. It translates to CAWEAEREQYF.

Turning to this clone: The junction differs from germline at one of its ends, possibly a read error. V is TRBV5-1 and J is TRBJ2-7; possibly TRBD2 for D (5 bases). Per the germline V gene, CDR1 is SGHRS and CDR2 is YFSETQ. The CDR3 length is 14 residues. As DNA, the CDR3 is TGTGCCAGCAGCGCCCCTAGCCTATCCTACGAGCAGTACTTC. As protein: CASSAPSLSYEQYF.

This sequence joins TRBV9 and TRBJ2-3; the match to TRBD2 covers 10 bases. V was clipped by 0 bases and J by 4 bases; unmatched bases: 2. The CDR3 sequence is 15 residues long. Looked up from germline, CDR1 is SGDLS and CDR2 is YYNGEE. The CDR3 DNA reads TGTGCCAGCAGCGTAGAGCGGGGGGGCTCAGATACGCAGTATTTT. It specifies CASSVERGGSDTQYF.

This chain connects TRBV7-8 to TRBJ1-1; D gene ambiguous. The germline V and J ends were trimmed by 0 bases and 3 bases, with 11 bases remaining between them. The CDR3 sequence is 15 residues long. The germline V gene has CDR1 SGHVS and CDR2 FQNEAQ. The CDR3 spells CASSLALGGDTEAFF. For the CDR3, the DNA is TGTGCCAGCAGCTTAGCCTTAGGCGGGGACACTGAAGCTTTCTTT.

This chain uses TRBV19 with TRBJ2-3, with D possibly matching TRBD2 (6 bases). CDR3 length: 17 amino acids. The germline V gene has CDR1 LNHDA and CDR2 SQIVND (reference sequence). Trimming removed 3 bases at V and 1 base at J, with 17 bases between. The CDR3, as DNA: TGTGCCAGTAGTATCGCGGGGACCCGGGTTGGCACAGATACGCAGTATTTT. This gives the protein CASSIAGTRVGTDTQYF.

This clone qualifies as medium-sized. V is TRBV30 and J is TRBJ2-5; D possibly corresponds to TRBD2 (7 bases). Trimming removed 4 bases from V and 5 bases from J, with 17 bases in between. From germline, CDR1 is GTSNPN and CDR2 SVGIG (reference sequence). This CDR3 has 14 residues. CDR3 residues: CAWTWGGNQETQYF. CDR3 DNA sequence: TGTGCCTGGACGTGGGGGGGCAATCAGGAGACCCAGTACTTC. Supplemented by reference TRBV30 and TRBJ2-5, the full variable domain reads SQTIHQWPATLVQPVGSPLSLECTVEGTSNPNLYWYRQAAGRGLQLLFYSVGIGQISSEVPQNLSASRPQDRQFILSSKKLLLSDSGFYLCAWTWGGNQETQYFGPGTRLLVL.

The V call is TRBV7-9, the J call TRBJ1-1; D not certain. Germline V gene sequence: CDR1 SEHNR, CDR2 FQNEAQ (reference sequence). The CDR3 sequence is 14 residues long. V was shortened by 1 base and J by 4 bases, with 10 bases between the two germline ends. CDR3 protein: CASSLVSRLTEAFF. In nucleotides, the CDR3 is TGTGCCAGCAGCTTAGTGTCCAGACTCACTGAAGCTTTCTTT.

This clone was detected only a few times. The V and J genes are TRBV19 and TRBJ2-1, with D tentatively TRBD1 (6 bases). CDR3 length equals 12 residues. The V end lost 8 bases, the J end lost 6 bases, and 11 bases lay between the germline ends. CDR1 is LNHDA and CDR2 is SQIVND in the germline V gene (reference sequence). The CDR3 DNA sequence: TGTGCCAGTGGTACACAGGGCAATGAGCAGTTCTTC. Amino acids: CASGTQGNEQFF.

The V gene is TRBV5-6, the J gene TRBJ1-1; 7 positions agree with TRBD1. The germline gives CDR1 SGHDT, CDR2 YYEEEE. The CDR3 consists of 15 residues. Trimming at V came to 1 base and at J to 1 base, leaving 4 bases not matched to a gene. The CDR3 DNA reads as TGTGCCAGCAGCTTGTACAGGGGCCCGAACACTGAAGCTTTCTTT. This translates into CASSLYRGPNTEAFF.

The chain recombines TRBV7-2 with TRBJ1-1, with D maybe TRBD1 (5 bases). Germline V CDR1 and CDR2: SGHTA, FQGNSA. The ends were cut back, 4 bases at V and 4 bases at J, with 10 bases in the middle. The CDR3 has 13 residues. DNA for the CDR3: TGTGCCAGCAGCTGGGGGGGAGGCACTGAAGCTTTCTTT. As protein: CASSWGGGTEAFF.

This chain links TRBV5-4 with TRBJ2-7; TRBD1 matches at 7 bases. V shed 0 bases, J shed 2 bases, and the junction held 5 bases outside the gene matches. Germline CDR1 and CDR2: SGHNT and YYREEE (reference sequence). The CDR3 loop spans 15 amino acids. In DNA form, the CDR3 reads TGTGCCAGCAGCTTGGGGCGGACAGGAGCCTACGAGCAGTACTTC. This sequence encodes CASSLGRTGAYEQYF.

On this clone itself: At one end the junction does not follow the germline gene, possibly because of a read error. The genes are TRBV6-5 and TRBJ1-5; tentative D call: TRBD1 (5 bases). The CDR3 contains 13 residues. Germline V gene lookup returns CDR1 MNHEY and CDR2 SVGAGI. CDR3 loop: CAIPGTEQSAPAF. The CDR3 bases are TGTGCCATCCCCGGGACTGAGCAATCAGCCCCAGCATTT.

In its sample, this clone was seen once. The CDR3 sequence: CASRPTSDSYEQYF. As DNA, the CDR3 is TGTGCCAGCAGACCTACTAGCGATTCCTACGAGCAGTACTTC. The chain employs TRBV6-1 and TRBJ2-7; 7 bases fit TRBD2. Germline V lookup: CDR1 MNHNS, CDR2 SASEGT. The trim removed 6 bases at V and 1 base at J, leaving 6 bases unmatched. The CDR3 consists of 14 residues.

This rearrangement joins TRBV2 to TRBJ2-5; TRBD2 is a possible D gene (7 bases). The CDR3 runs 14 residues. Trimming left V 6 bases short and J 7 bases short, with 18 bases between. The germline gives CDR1 SNHLY, CDR2 FYNNEI. CDR3 sequence: CASSPGASGGTQYF. As DNA, the CDR3 is TGTGCCAGCAGCCCAGGGGCCTCGGGGGGGACCCAGTACTTC.

This clone is medium-sized (0.01 to 0.1%) in the sample. The V and J genes are TRBV27 and TRBJ2-1, with a tentative D call TRBD2 (6 bases). The CDR3 is 15 residues long. V was shortened by 6 bases and J by 5 bases, with 17 bases between the two germline ends. Germline V gives CDR1 MNHEY, CDR2 SMNVEV (reference sequence). The chain's CDR3 is CASSLWAGTDNEQFF. CDR3 nucleotide sequence: TGTGCCAGCAGCCTATGGGCGGGGACCGACAATGAGCAGTTCTTC.

This clone has just one count. V gene TRBV7-9 combines with J gene TRBJ2-2; perhaps D is TRBD1 or TRBD2 (5 bases each). Per germline, CDR1 SEHNR and CDR2 FQNEAQ (reference sequence). V was trimmed by 2 bases and J by 0 bases, leaving 13 bases between them. CDR3 size: 17 residues. DNA of the CDR3: TGTGCCAGCAGCTTATTACCGGGGCCGTCGAACACCGGGGAGCTGTTTTTT. The encoded protein is CASSLLPGPSNTGELFF. The entire variable domain, with the rest obtained from reference TRBV7-9 and TRBJ2-2, is as follows: DTGVSQNPRHKITKRGQNVTFRCDPISEHNRLYWYRQTLGQGPEFLTYFQNEAQLEKSRLLSDRFSAERPKGSFSTLEIQRTEQGDSAMYLCASSLLPGPSNTGELFFGEGSRLTVL.

The rearrangement uses TRBV5-4 and TRBJ2-7; 8 nucleotides align to TRBD2. This CDR3 comprises 16 residues. From germline, CDR1 is SGHNT and CDR2 YYREEE (reference sequence). The V and J ends lost 4 bases and 5 bases, in that order; junction bases with no gene match: 14. CDR3 bases: TGTGCCAGCAGCGACTACTACAGCGGGGGACCTAACGAGCAGTACTTC. Translated: CASSDYYSGGPNEQYF. Supplemented by reference TRBV5-4 and TRBJ2-7, the full variable domain reads ETGVTQSPTHLIKTRGQQVTLRCSSQSGHNTVSWYQQALGQGPQFIFQYYREEENGRGNFPPRFSGLQFPNYSSELNVNALELDDSALYLCASSDYYSGGPNEQYFGPGTRLTVT.

Concerning this clone itself: This specimen includes other DNA sequences encoding the same CDR3. The chain has TRBV18 and TRBJ2-5; 11 nucleotides agree with TRBD2. V was clipped by 4 bases and J by 5 bases; unmatched bases: 6. Germline V gene data show CDR1 as KGHSH and CDR2 as LQKENI. The CDR3 covers 15 residues. The CDR3 here is CASSRLTSGEETQYF. The CDR3 nucleotides are TGTGCCAGCTCACGTCTGACTAGCGGGGAGGAGACCCAGTACTTC.

This chain connects TRBV13 to TRBJ2-7; 14 nucleotides align to TRBD2. This CDR3 region has 17 residues. The germline V gene encodes CDR1 PRHDT and CDR2 FYEKMQ (reference sequence). Unmatched junction bases numbered 4, after V lost 3 bases and J lost 0 bases. The CDR3 reads CASSFGTSGGYSYEQYF. DNA for the CDR3: TGTGCCAGCAGCTTCGGGACTAGCGGGGGATACTCCTACGAGCAGTACTTC.

V is TRBV5-1 and J is TRBJ2-3; either TRBD1 or TRBD2 may supply D (5 bases each). Deletions cut 2 bases from V and 0 bases from J, with 13 bases between. CDR1 is SGHRS, CDR2 YFSETQ, per germline. The length of the CDR3 is 16 residues. CDR3: CASSLWDGMSTDTQYF. CDR3 nucleotides: TGCGCCAGCAGCTTATGGGACGGAATGAGCACAGATACGCAGTATTTT.

The J gene is TRBJ2-7, the V gene TRBV7-3, with D possibly matching TRBD1 (5 bases). CDR3 length: 14 residues. V lost 6 bases, J lost 4 bases, and 16 bases lay in between. The germline gives CDR1 SGHTA, CDR2 FQGTGA. CDR3 DNA sequence: TGTGCCAGCAGTCAATCGACAGTGAGGTACGAGCAGTACTTC. Its protein product is CASSQSTVRYEQYF.

The chain combines TRBV9 with TRBJ2-1; 9 bases line up with TRBD2. Germline trimming cut 3 bases from V and 8 bases from J; bases unmatched to any gene: 9. The CDR3 runs to 15 residues. Germline V gene lookup returns CDR1 SGDLS and CDR2 YYNGEE. DNA of the CDR3: TGTGCCAGCAGCGCTCGGCGGGGGGGCAGGGATGAGCAGTTCTTC. Its protein is CASSARRGGRDEQFF.

This clone was observed a single time. The chain recombines TRBV6-5 with TRBJ2-7; 9 bases map to TRBD1. The CDR3 length is 14 residues. Germline assignment: CDR1 MNHEY and CDR2 SVGAGI. The V gene end was trimmed by 0 bases and the J gene end by 4 bases; junction bases not matched to a gene: 1. DNA for the CDR3: TGTGCCAGCAGTTACTCGGGACAGGGTTACGAGCAGTACTTC. This sequence encodes CASSYSGQGYEQYF.

The V gene is TRBV19, the J gene TRBJ2-1; a weak D match, TRBD1 (6 bases). The CDR3 runs 15 residues. Between the trimmed V and J ends, which lost 2 bases and 4 bases, there was a span of 12 bases. The germline gives CDR1 LNHDA, CDR2 SQIVND (reference sequence). CDR3 nucleotide sequence: TGTGCCAGTAGTATATGGACAGACGATTACAATGAGCAGTTCTTC. It codes for CASSIWTDDYNEQFF.

CDR3 DNA sequence: TGTGCCAGCAGCGTAGGGCGGGAAAGCTCCTACGAGCAGTACTTC. Its translation: CASSVGRESSYEQYF. The chain couples TRBV9 to TRBJ2-5; D possibly corresponds to TRBD2 (6 bases). The assigned J gene may be wrong: the sequence end matches TRBJ2-7 better. Germline V CDR1 and CDR2: SGDLS, YYNGEE. The CDR3 sequence is 15 residues long.

This clone occurred once. This chain connects TRBV10-3 to TRBJ2-1; 9 nucleotides line up with TRBD2. CDR1 and CDR2 (germline): ENHRY, SYGVKD. This CDR3 comprises 17 residues. The junction had 18 bases not matched to a gene; V was cut back by 10 bases and J by 5 bases. CDR3 amino acids: CATAAGSGGPLHNEQFF. As DNA, the CDR3 is TGTGCCACCGCCGCGGGTAGCGGGGGACCTCTCCACAATGAGCAGTTCTTC.